This TCR beta chain originates from a study of cytomegalovirus exposure and HLA in healthy donors (dated by TCRdb to about 2017). In terms of the full investigation: According to an earlier analysis of 550 to 700 of the donors, about 179 million T cells yielded 117 million unique TCR beta sequences and around 300 Gb of sequence data. Roughly 300 gigabases of sequencing data and around 80 million unique TCR sequences made up an early release that covered several hundred HLA-typed donors. The genetic ancestry cluster associated with self-reported Caucasian donors included 81% of the roughly 400 genotyped donors. The aim of the study was to test whether cataloging public T cell receptors could identify signatures of past pathogen exposure. The study used immunosequencing to profile the T cell repertoires of approximately 690 subjects and linked those repertoires to cytomegalovirus serostatus. A separate validation cohort of approximately 130 different subjects was used in addition to the roughly 670-subject first cohort. To predict cytomegalovirus infection status, the study brought together high-throughput TCR immunosequencing, statistical association of individual TCRs with disease status, and machine learning. A later analysis re-analyzed previously published TCR beta repertoires from 660 or so donors and added high-resolution HLA genotyping to study TCR occurrence patterns. Rather than using new phenotypic data, the later analysis identified candidate immune exposures from TCR beta sequences and from how often those sequences occurred across donors. In an earlier analysis of 500 to 650 of the donors, high-throughput TCR beta sequencing was used to judge whether each TCR beta V gene segment behaved as functional or pseudogenic. Donor age, sex, ethnicity and CMV serostatus were collected together with the repertoire data. Genome-wide SNP genotypes for about 65% of the 666 donors were used in a later genetic analysis, which treated that subset as a discovery cohort. All discovery cohort repertoires had been generated on a single sequencing platform. Class I and class II HLA loci were covered by the typing at four-digit resolution. Typing coverage varied by locus: about 629-630 donors for A, B, C, DRB1 and DQB1; approximately 560 for DQA1; more than 600 for DPA1; roughly 470 for DPB1. Because of strong linkage in the cohort, roughly five DR-DQ haplotypes were treated as single units for association and clustering. Among 350 to 400 genotyped donors of the cohort, an average of around 240,000 unique TCR beta nucleotide sequences were sequenced per donor, around 20% of them non-productive.

The cohort comprised around 700 healthy bone marrow donors. At the time of sampling, every cohort member was nominally healthy, though immune exposures that went unrecorded were likely present. The donor tested CMV seronegative and was one of the 352 seronegative cohort members. Each donor provided a peripheral blood sample, and peripheral blood mononuclear cells were used for TCR beta sequencing. Genomic DNA was extracted from the blood cell samples with the Qiagen DNeasy Blood Extraction Kit. To note about this clone: This receptor's antigen is unknown. The sample holds no much larger clone one base away, and base qualities are not on file.

Trimming takes 5 bases off V and 5 bases off J; junction bases not matched to a gene: 9. Measured from the cysteine to the phenylalanine, the CDR3 is 15 residues long. CDR3 DNA is the only sequence kept; it has 45 bases, read in frame from the first base. As encoded in the germline V gene, CDR1 is MDHEN while CDR2 is SYDVKM. Libraries were constructed by the immunoSEQ multiplex PCR assay. For the multiplex PCR, a mixture combining 60 forward primers for TCR Vbeta segments and 13 reverse primers for TCR Jbeta segments was used. The CDR3 region of rearranged TCR beta genes was amplified from genomic DNA by a multiplex PCR assay. The amplified TCR beta libraries were sequenced on the Illumina HiSeq System as 87-base-pair reads. In the authors' own workflow: A later analysis tallied 75 million to 85 million unique TCR beta chains across the 666 repertoires, and some 10 million of those chains were shared by two or more donors. To remove PCR and sequencing errors, raw reads were error-corrected and collapsed into unique sequences using a nearest-neighbor algorithm that merged closely related sequences. CDR3 sequences were aligned to IMGT reference sequences to assign V, D and J gene segments. For a sequence to be retained, at least a six-nucleotide match to both a V gene segment and a J gene segment was required. A rearrangement counted as productive if the CDR3 had no stop codons and remained in frame with V and J, and every other rearrangement counted as non-productive. CDR3 was defined by IMGT convention, running from the second conserved V-encoded cysteine to the conserved J-encoded phenylalanine. In an earlier analysis of approximately 500 of the donors, sequences lacking an unambiguous match to a single V gene segment were excluded. An earlier analysis of approximately 590 of the donors classified V segments as functional when productive rearrangements were above 56.7% and as segregating when the standard deviation between donors was above 5%. To diagnose cytomegalovirus status from the catalog of TCR beta chain sequences, a statistical classification framework was built. A later analysis assigned V and J genes by comparing TCR nucleotide sequences with IMGT/GENE-DB human TR gene sequences. The TCRdist pipeline was used in a later analysis to assign CDR3 sequences and most-parsimonious VDJ recombination scenarios. In a later analysis, each TCR beta chain was defined by its CDR3 amino acid sequence together with its V-gene family, and reads without a unique V-gene family were excluded. A later analysis removed 500 to 600 highly shared, low-generation-probability nucleotide sequences to deal with suspected cross-contamination and a sequencing artifact. A later analysis calculated a clonal expansion index for each public chain from normalized within-repertoire ranks of inferred template counts. In a later analysis, generation probabilities were computed with a VDJ recombination model fitted to out-of-frame rearrangements, and the resulting probabilities were checked against IGoR. Hypergeometric tests were used in a later analysis to score TCR-TCR, TCR-HLA and TCR-CMV co-occurrence, with a repertoire-size bias correction applied to the TCR pairs. False discovery rates were estimated in a later analysis by permuting HLA or CMV assignments 20 times. In a later analysis, co-occurring TCRs were grouped with DBSCAN, and TCRdist sequence similarity was added when clustering was performed within HLA-allele-positive subsets. For co-occurrence clustering, repertoires with fewer than 30,000 or more than 120,000 public chains were excluded, along with roughly 5 repertoires with anomalous nucleotide sharing. TCRdb mirrors the immuneACCESS table, restricted to in-frame sequences. Some clones are absent from its copies; in checked studies, under half trace to an unresolved V gene, and the reason for the others is unknown. For V, J and clone size, that table is used; D and trimming come from the DNA. The sample data list hundreds of thousands of clones, and approximately 79% of these were observed just once. About 2% of the sample is in the top ten clones.

Here is what the overall study found, with its caveats: A later analysis found that TCR association rates varied across HLA loci, with DRB1 alleles showing the most associated TCRs and HLA-C alleles the fewest. The study listed 150 to 200 TCR beta chains as associated with cytomegalovirus. Presence/absence analyses assumed roughly uniform sequencing depth across donors, an assumption that may not hold. Most TCR sequences were seen in very few donors, while some public TCRs were found in many individuals. V-gene and J-gene trimming of TCR beta chains was associated with a missense DCLRE1C variant in a later genetic analysis, and the association was replicated in an independent cohort. In this cohort, only TCR beta chains were sequenced, and detectable features were limited by the absence of alpha or paired-chain data. A further reported finding was that TCR beta sequences accurately predicted the HLA-A and HLA-B alleles for most subjects in the first cohort. A later analysis reported that several top co-occurrence clusters appeared linked to parvovirus B19, influenza, CMV and Epstein-Barr virus. In vitro tests confirmed that a few of the cytomegalovirus-associated TCR beta chains recognize cytomegalovirus antigens. For the cohort, immune exposure information was limited to CMV serostatus. Linkage disequilibrium might explain the correlated functional status among segregating V segments, but an unknown experimental factor could not be ruled out. The classifier was reported to diagnose cytomegalovirus status with high specificity and sensitivity in both the original cohort and the validation cohort. An earlier analysis of some 560 of the donors showed that most TCR beta V segments appeared in productive rearrangements either about 87% or about 30% of the time, which broadly matched IMGT annotations. In a later analysis, most CMV-associated TCR beta chains were found to appear HLA-restricted, with HLA associations seemingly driven largely by CMV exposure. Compared with equally common non-associated chains, HLA-associated TCR beta chains in a later analysis were more clonally expanded and had lower generation probabilities. Because counts were too low, seventeen rarely observed V segments, including chromosome 9 orphons, were excluded from the earlier analysis of some 590 of the donors. The authors suggested that the approach could potentially be extended to other disease states and immunological phenotypes. Some IMGT-functional V segments, including TRBV6-2 and TRBV6-3, could not be distinguished by the 87-base-pair reads and were therefore excluded. When HLA alleles, especially DR and DQ, strongly co-occurred, TCR associations were difficult to assign to individual alleles. A cluster of highly shared sequence variants was judged likely to be a technical artifact of the sequencing pipeline. At a false discovery rate of 0.05, a later analysis linked 15,000 to 20,000 TCR beta sequences to specific HLA alleles. Because HLA typing was unavailable for some donors at each locus, only the typed subset was used in association tests. Compared with the roughly 670-donor mean, donors in an Asian-associated ancestry cluster had fewer N-insertions in productive TCRs, according to a later genetic analysis.

Specimen: PBMCs. The TCR comes from a male donor in good health and CMV-seronegative. This chain is built from TRBV28 and TRBJ2-7; 10 central bases correspond to TRBD2. The CDR3 loop reads CASSPRGLAIDEQYF. The sequenced DNA: TGTGCCAGCAGTCCCCGGGGACTAGCGATTGACGAGCAGTACTTC.